This T cell receptor beta chain was captured by sequencing in a study of blood T cell repertoires in COVID-19. This table comes from immunoSEQ multiplex PCR, and its TCRdb copy is limited to in-frame clones, with some not included. This sample carries a few hundred thousand clones, around nine tenths of them seen once, and the ten largest clones take 1.4% to 1.5%. All exposed participants met a person with COVID-19 within 2 weeks before entering the study. Sample: PBMCs or T cells enriched from blood (not recorded which). The sequence came from a woman younger than 30 who had been exposed to COVID-19.

This CDR3 reads CASSRASYGYTF. Written as DNA, the CDR3 is TGTGCCAGCAGCAGAGCTAGCTATGGCTACACCTTC. This rearrangement joins TRBV12-3 or TRBV12-4 to TRBJ1-2; unclear D gene. V lost 6 bases to trimming and J lost 4 bases, with 9 bases between them. The CDR3 runs 12 residues.